The rows below give T cell receptor beta chains drawn from one sample of a study of cytomegalovirus exposure and HLA in healthy donors. The table came from immunoSEQ multiplex PCR; TCRdb's copy has only in-frame clones and leaves some out. The sample shows 95,000 to 150,000 clones, approximately 69% of them seen only once. Sequences were obtained from PBMCs. Source of these receptors: a man aged 35-49 years in good health and CMV-seropositive. The CDR3 runs from the conserved cysteine through the conserved F or W. A D gene is named only where the DNA matches it firmly. Clone size is not always given. Where it is, it says once, few, many or a class for expanded clones.

J	D	V	size	DNA	CDR3
TRBJ2-7	-	TRBV30	-	TGTGCCTGGGGTAAAACAGTCTCCTACGAGCAGTACTTC	CAWGKTVSYEQYF
TRBJ2-7	-	TRBV5-1	-	TGCGCCAGCAGCTTGGTGGAGGGTTACGAGCAGTACTTC	CASSLVEGYEQYF
TRBJ2-7	TRBD2	TRBV5-1	-	TGCGCCAGCAGCTTGGCCTCGGGACTAGCGGGGAGCTCCTACGAGCAGTACTTC	CASSLASGLAGSSYEQYF
TRBJ1-1	-	TRBV27	-	TGTGCCAGCAGTTTGGGTCGGAGGGGAGGTCGGACTGAAGCTTTCTTT	CASSLGRRGGRTEAFF
TRBJ1-2	-	TRBV2	-	TGTGCCAGCAGTGAACAGGGCTATGGCTACACCTTC	CASSEQGYGYTF
TRBJ2-1	TRBD1	TRBV5-1	once	TGCGCCAGCAGCCCGACAGGGGGCTTGACGGGCAATGAGCAGTTCTTC	CASSPTGGLTGNEQFF
TRBJ2-7	-	TRBV5-1	-	TGCGCCAGCAGCCTAACAGGGAGTGGCGCCGGGTACGAGCAGTACTTC	CASSLTGSGAGYEQYF
TRBJ2-7	-	TRBV6-5	-	TGTGCCAGCAGTTCTCATGCCAGGCAGTACTTC	CASSSHARQYF
TRBJ2-1	TRBD2	TRBV5-1	-	TGCGCCAGCAGCGGGACTAGCGGAAACAATGAGCAGTTCTTC	CASSGTSGNNEQFF
TRBJ2-7	-	TRBV6-6	once	TGTGCCACTCGGGGGGAGGGGGCCTACGAGCAGTACTTC	CATRGEGAYEQYF
TRBJ1-5	-	TRBV5-8	-	TGTGCCAGCAGCTACCGACAGAGTCGATTCAATCAGCCCCAGCATTTT	CASSYRQSRFNQPQHF
TRBJ2-3	TRBD2	TRBV11-3	-	TGTGCCAGCAGTCCCGGGACTAGGCGACCAGATACGCAGTATTTT	CASSPGTRRPDTQYF
TRBJ2-5	-	TRBV7-2	-	TGTGCCAGCAGCTTACGGGGGGCGCGGGGAGAGACCCAGTACTTC	CASSLRGARGETQYF
TRBJ2-1	-	TRBV29-1	once	TGCAGCGTTGACAGGGGTCGGCTCAGCTCCTACAATGAGCAGTTCTTC	CSVDRGRLSSYNEQFF
TRBJ1-1	-	TRBV19	few	TGTGCCAGTAGTACCCCGGGATTGAACACTGAAGCTTTCTTT	CASSTPGLNTEAFF
TRBJ2-3	-	TRBV19	-	TGTGCCAGTAGTATAGTACTTGGTACGCAGTATTTT	CASSIVLGTQYF
TRBJ1-1	TRBD1	TRBV6-1	few	TGTGCCAGCAGTGAACCTTGGACAGGAACGATTGAAGCTTTCTTT	CASSEPWTGTIEAFF
TRBJ2-1	TRBD2	TRBV7-8	few	TGTGCCAGCAGCTTAGTATTACCCGGCGGGAGGGCCGACAATGAGCAGTTCTTC	CASSLVLPGGRADNEQFF
TRBJ2-5	-	TRBV7-7	-	TGTGCCAGCAGCCAAGGACTACCTGGGGAGACCCAGTACTTC	CASSQGLPGETQYF
TRBJ2-2	TRBD2	TRBV2	-	TGTGCCAGATCTAGCGGGGGGCGCAACACCGGGGAGCTGTTTTTT	CARSSGGRNTGELFF
TRBJ1-5	TRBD1	TRBV19	-	TGTGCCAGTACCGTCAGGGGGCAGGGGGATCAGCCCCAGCATTTT	CASTVRGQGDQPQHF
TRBJ1-4	TRBD1	TRBV10-2	-	TGCGCCAGCAGTAAGACAGGGGGGGATGAAAAACTGTTTTTT	CASSKTGGDEKLFF
TRBJ2-1	TRBD2	TRBV7-2	-	TGTGCCAGCAGCTATAGCGGGTCACGCAATGAGCAGTTCTTC	CASSYSGSRNEQFF
TRBJ2-3	-	TRBV19	-	TGTGCCAGTAGTATAGCGAGGGCCGGAGATACGCAGTATTTT	CASSIARAGDTQYF
TRBJ2-1	TRBD2	TRBV7-2	-	TGTGCCAGCAGCCCAGGACTAGCGGGGGGGCCCAATGAGCAGTTCTTC	CASSPGLAGGPNEQFF
TRBJ2-5	-	TRBV2	-	TGTGCCAGCAGTGTAGGGGGGACTACGCAAGAGACCCAGTACTTC	CASSVGGTTQETQYF
TRBJ2-2	TRBD1	TRBV19	-	TGTGCCAGTAAATGGGACAGGGCGAACACCGGGGAGCTGTTTTTT	CASKWDRANTGELFF
TRBJ2-1	-	TRBV9	-	TGTGCCAGCAGCGTGGGCAGGGTCTACAATGAGCAGTTCTTC	CASSVGRVYNEQFF
TRBJ1-2	TRBD1	TRBV7-2	-	TGTGCCAGCAGCTTAGATGGGACAGAACTCGAAATCTATGGCTACACCTTC	CASSLDGTELEIYGYTF
TRBJ2-3	TRBD2	TRBV9	-	TGTGCCAGCAGCGTAGCCATGAGACTAGCGGGAGGGGATACGCAGTATTTT	CASSVAMRLAGGDTQYF
TRBJ1-1	-	TRBV5-1	-	TGCGCCAGCAGCTTGGTAGGGACAACTGAAGCTTTCTTT	CASSLVGTTEAFF
TRBJ2-5	-	TRBV9	-	TGTGCCAGCAGCTCCCGGGGTAGCTCCCTAGAGACCCAGTACTTC	CASSSRGSSLETQYF
TRBJ1-1	-	TRBV9	-	TGTGCCAGCAGCCCACAGCTGAACACTGAAGCTTTCTTT	CASSPQLNTEAFF
TRBJ1-1	-	TRBV7-9	-	TGTGCCAGCAGCTTGCGGGGGGGAATGAACACTGAAGCTTTCTTT	CASSLRGGMNTEAFF
TRBJ2-2	TRBD2	TRBV7-3	once	TGTGCCAGCAGCTACACTAGCGGGGGGCAAGGCGGGGAGCTGTTTTTT	CASSYTSGGQGGELFF
TRBJ2-7	-	TRBV5-4	-	TGTGCCAGCAGCTCGGGGGGACGAGGGGGTGAGCAGTACTTC	CASSSGGRGGEQYF
TRBJ2-3	-	TRBV5-4	-	TGTGCCAGCAAGGCTAGCGCTACGGATACGCAGTATTTT	CASKASATDTQYF
TRBJ2-3	TRBD1	TRBV4-1	-	TGCGCCAGCAGCCAGCTGGCGCAGGGGGCTTCAGATACGCAGTATTTT	CASSQLAQGASDTQYF
TRBJ2-3	TRBD1	TRBV7-8	medium-sized	TGTGCCAGCAGCTTAGTACTCGGGACAGGGGGCGCGGAAGAGACAGATACGCAGTATTTT	CASSLVLGTGGAEETDTQYF
TRBJ2-3	-	TRBV18	few	TGTGCCAGCTCTACAGGGAAGGCAGATACGCAGTATTTT	CASSTGKADTQYF
TRBJ1-2	TRBD1	TRBV15	-	TGTGCCACCAGCAGAGATGGCCCACGGACAGGGGGGAATGGCTACACCTTC	CATSRDGPRTGGNGYTF
TRBJ2-7	-	TRBV27	-	TGTGCCACCACATTGGGGGGCGAGCAGTACTTC	CATTLGGEQYF
TRBJ2-7	TRBD1	TRBV11-2	-	TGTGCCAGCAGCTTGACAGGGGGGCCCTACGAGCAGTACTTC	CASSLTGGPYEQYF
TRBJ2-1	-	TRBV5-1	-	TGCGCCAGCAGCTTGGCGGGGGGCAGGGGATTCAATGAGCAGTTCTTC	CASSLAGGRGFNEQFF
TRBJ2-7	-	TRBV6-5	-	TGTGCCAGCAGTTTGGGGCACTCCTACGAGCAGTACTTC	CASSLGHSYEQYF
TRBJ2-3	TRBD1	TRBV4-2	-	TGTGCCAGCAGCCCCTTGGGACAGGGCATCACAGATACGCAGTATTTT	CASSPLGQGITDTQYF
TRBJ2-3	-	TRBV11-2	-	TGTGCCAGCAGCTCCTCAGGGGCCTACACAGATACGCAGTATTTT	CASSSSGAYTDTQYF
TRBJ1-1	TRBD1	TRBV27	-	TGTGCCAGCAGTCCCGGGACAGCGAACACTGAAGCTTTCTTT	CASSPGTANTEAFF